The 9 T cell receptor beta chains below were found in one sample sequenced in a study of blood T cells in healthy people across ages. Then a second PCR, running roughly 7 to 11 cycles, was carried out with a sample-barcoded 5' primer and a J-beta primer mix. MiXCR, run by TCRdb on the 5' RACE reads, gives a single entry per CDR3 protein. Here the sample spans fewer than 800,000 distinct CDR3 sequences, roughly 25% being singletons. These records were also assigned to another study, of T cells of mothers and their children.

Source material: blood. The receptors stem from a boy younger than 18 in good health.

This clonotype was observed a handful of times. The chain has TRBV15 and TRBJ2-2, with 8 positions matching TRBD1. CDR1 is LNHNV, CDR2 YYDKDF, per germline (reference sequence). This CDR3 contains 15 residues. Trimming removed 3 bases from V and 5 bases from J; junction bases left unmatched: 5. Here the CDR3 reads CATSRDREWTGELFF. The CDR3 nucleotides read TGTGCCACCAGCAGGGACAGGGAATGGACCGGGGAGCTGTTTTTT.

This clonotype came up a few times. This rearrangement joins TRBV27 to TRBJ2-1; tentative D call: TRBD2 (6 bases). Trimming shortened V by 5 bases and J by 6 bases, and 17 bases separated the two germline ends. Looked up from germline, CDR1 is MNHEY and CDR2 is SMNVEV (reference sequence). This CDR3 is 15 amino acids long. Here the CDR3 DNA reads TGTGCCAGCAGTACTCTAGCGAGCTTAGGCAATGAGCAGTTCTTC. Protein sequence: CASSTLASLGNEQFF.

This clonotype has just a few counts. V and J are TRBV29-1 and TRBJ2-3; D remains ambiguous. This CDR3 contains 10 residues. The germline V gene encodes CDR1 SQVTM and CDR2 ANQGSEA. V was cut by 1 base and J by 6 bases, with 2 bases left in between. This CDR3 reads CSVEGDTQYF. DNA of the CDR3: TGCAGCGTTGAAGGGGATACGCAGTATTTT.

The J gene is TRBJ2-7, the V gene TRBV21-1; the table calls TRBD1, which could not be checked here. TRBV21-1 is listed as a pseudogene. The CDR3 runs 14 residues. The CDR3 nucleotides are TGTGCCAGCCCATTCCGGGACAGTGTCTACGAGCAGTACTTC. Protein: CASPFRDSVYEQYF.

The V and J genes are TRBV7-9 and TRBJ2-1; D may correspond to TRBD1 or TRBD2 (5 bases each). There are 15 residues in the CDR3. Trimming took 8 bases from V and 3 from J, leaving 17 bases between them. Germline V gene data show CDR1 as SEHNR and CDR2 as FQNEAQ (reference sequence). The CDR3 nucleotides are TGTGCCAGCGCTCGGGGCGGAACGATCTACAATGAGCAGTTCTTC. This translates into CASARGGTIYNEQFF.

This clonotype was counted only a few times. The chain links TRBV19 to TRBJ1-6; possible D gene TRBD1, 5 bases. V was shortened by 7 bases and J by 9 bases, with 10 bases between the two germline ends. This CDR3 contains 12 residues. CDR1 and CDR2 (germline): LNHDA, SQIVND (reference sequence). The CDR3 coding sequence is TGTGCCAGTAAAGGGACTACTTCACCCCTCCACTTT. Translated, it gives CASKGTTSPLHF.

V and J are TRBV25-1 and TRBJ2-7; no clear D. There are 15 residues in the CDR3. Trimming pared 6 bases from V and 6 bases from J, leaving 21 bases between. The germline gives CDR1 MGHDK, CDR2 SYGVNS. The CDR3, as DNA: TGTGCCAGCAGCGACCCCCGTCGGAGTCTCGGCGAGCAGTACTTC. This translates into CASSDPRRSLGEQYF.

The chain couples TRBV5-4 to TRBJ2-1, with D tentatively TRBD2 (6 bases). Trimming removed 4 bases from V and 4 bases from J, with 21 bases in between. CDR1 SGHNT and CDR2 YYREEE come from the germline V gene (reference sequence). The CDR3 spans 17 residues. The CDR3 is CASSTRFSGRGYNEQFF. CDR3 sequence (DNA): TGTGCCAGCAGCACACGATTTAGCGGCCGCGGGTACAATGAGCAGTTCTTC.

In its sample, this clonotype was seen a few times. This chain uses TRBV4-1 with TRBJ2-5; possibly TRBD2 for D (6 bases). The DNA end is a closer match to TRBJ2-1, so the J assignment may be wrong. Germline CDR1 and CDR2: MGHRA and YSYEKL. The CDR3 is 18 amino acids. CDR3 nucleotide sequence: TGCGCCAGCAGCCAAGGAGAGGGACTTAGCTATCGTTACAATGAGCAGTTCTTC. Translating gives CASSQGEGLSYRYNEQFF.